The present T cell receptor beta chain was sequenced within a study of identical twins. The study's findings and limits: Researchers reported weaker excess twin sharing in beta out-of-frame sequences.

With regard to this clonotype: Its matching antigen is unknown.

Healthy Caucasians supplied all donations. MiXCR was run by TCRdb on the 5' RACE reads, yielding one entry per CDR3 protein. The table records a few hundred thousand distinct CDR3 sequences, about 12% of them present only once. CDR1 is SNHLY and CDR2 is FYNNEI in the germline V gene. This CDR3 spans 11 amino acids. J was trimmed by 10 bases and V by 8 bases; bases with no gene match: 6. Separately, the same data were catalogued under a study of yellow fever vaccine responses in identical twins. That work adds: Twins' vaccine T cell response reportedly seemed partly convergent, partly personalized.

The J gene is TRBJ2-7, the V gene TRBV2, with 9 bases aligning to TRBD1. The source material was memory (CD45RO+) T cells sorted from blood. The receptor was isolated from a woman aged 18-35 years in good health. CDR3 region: CASVRDRVQYF. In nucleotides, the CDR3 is TGTGCCAGCGTCCGGGACAGGGTCCAGTACTTC.